The following is a TCR beta chain sequence with its context. Its antigen remains unidentified. This specimen comes from a study of cytotoxic CD8 clonotypes in ibrutinib-treated CLL. Study observations and caveats: Treatment saw public clonotypes, which were uncommon, either contract or stay stable.

The CDR3 is 14 amino acids. Per the germline V gene, CDR1 is SGHRS and CDR2 is YFSETQ. V was trimmed by 2 bases and J by 5 bases, leaving 13 bases between them. This table comes from immunoSEQ multiplex PCR, and its TCRdb copy is limited to in-frame clones, with some not included. The repertoire holds about 130,000 clones, roughly 83% seen once, with 13% in the top ten. The TCR comes from a human donor with chronic lymphocytic leukemia. Source: PBMCs, taken after 12 months of ibrutinib treatment. The chain couples TRBV5-1 to TRBJ2-5; D not certain. CDR3 residues: CASSLWMSDETQYF. For the CDR3, the DNA is TGCGCCAGCAGCTTATGGATGAGTGACGAGACCCAGTACTTC.